This entry is about one TCR beta chain. Antigen: not known. A much larger clone lies one base from this, so it may be a read error. The sample originates from a study of neurological immune-mediated disorders. Study observations and caveats: The greatest degree of TCR clonal expansion was observed in HTLV-1-associated myelopathy, with the lowest in multiple sclerosis, below that of healthy controls. One cluster of related CDR3 sequences contained, by phylogenetic grouping, the repertoires of 18 of 34 multiple sclerosis patients and formed a possible signature.

Sample time point: longitudinal time-point 3. TCRdb itself ran the 5' RACE reads through MiXCR, one entry per CDR3 protein. The sample lists about 80,000 distinct CDR3 sequences, 3.5% to 4.5% occurring once. V trimming: 1 base; J trimming: 4 bases; junction bases outside the gene matches: 7. CDR1 is DFQATT and CDR2 is SNEGSKA in the germline V gene (reference sequence). This CDR3 has 15 amino acids. Sequenced input: PBMCs. This chain links TRBV20-1 with TRBJ1-5, with TRBD1 matching 7 bases. This TCR was recovered from a woman in her sixties with multiple sclerosis. The CDR3 reads CSARVGRGANQPQHF. DNA of the CDR3: TGCAGTGCTAGAGTGGGCAGGGGGGCAAATCAGCCCCAGCATTTT.